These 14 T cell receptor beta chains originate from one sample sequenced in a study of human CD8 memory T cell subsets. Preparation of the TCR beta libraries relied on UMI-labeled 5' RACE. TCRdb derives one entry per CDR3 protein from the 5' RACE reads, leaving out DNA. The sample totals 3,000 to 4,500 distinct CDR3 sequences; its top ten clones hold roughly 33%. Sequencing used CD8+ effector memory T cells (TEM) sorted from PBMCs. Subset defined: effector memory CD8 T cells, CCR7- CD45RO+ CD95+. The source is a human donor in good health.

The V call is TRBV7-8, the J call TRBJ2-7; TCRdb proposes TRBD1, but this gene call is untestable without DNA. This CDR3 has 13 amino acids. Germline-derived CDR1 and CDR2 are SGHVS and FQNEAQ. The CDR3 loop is CASSLGRTGEQYF.

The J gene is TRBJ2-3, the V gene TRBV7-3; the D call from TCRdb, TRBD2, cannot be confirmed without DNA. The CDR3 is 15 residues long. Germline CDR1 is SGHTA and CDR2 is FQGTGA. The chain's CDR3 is CASSRLAGDVDTQYF.

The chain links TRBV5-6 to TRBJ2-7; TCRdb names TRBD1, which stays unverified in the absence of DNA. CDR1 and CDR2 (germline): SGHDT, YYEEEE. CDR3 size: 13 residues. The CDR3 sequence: CASSLGVGGEQYF.

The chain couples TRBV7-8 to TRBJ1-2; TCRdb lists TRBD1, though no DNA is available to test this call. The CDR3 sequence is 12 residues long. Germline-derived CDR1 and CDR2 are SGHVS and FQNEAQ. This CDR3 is CASSLGGYGYTF.

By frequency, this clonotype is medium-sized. CDR3 in amino acids: CATSSYRTGAGYTF. V usage is TRBV15 and J usage is TRBJ1-2; the TCRdb D gene call, TRBD1, has no DNA to confirm it. Germline CDR1 LNHNV, CDR2 YYDKDF (reference sequence). The CDR3 runs to 14 residues.

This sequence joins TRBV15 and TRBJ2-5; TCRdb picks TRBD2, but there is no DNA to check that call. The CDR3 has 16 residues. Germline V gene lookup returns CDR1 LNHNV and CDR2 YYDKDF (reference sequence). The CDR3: CATSREGTSGSETQYF.

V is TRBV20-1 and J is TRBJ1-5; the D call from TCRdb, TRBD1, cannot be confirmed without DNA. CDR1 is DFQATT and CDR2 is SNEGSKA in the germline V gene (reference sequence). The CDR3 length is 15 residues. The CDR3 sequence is CSAGQGISSNQPQHF.

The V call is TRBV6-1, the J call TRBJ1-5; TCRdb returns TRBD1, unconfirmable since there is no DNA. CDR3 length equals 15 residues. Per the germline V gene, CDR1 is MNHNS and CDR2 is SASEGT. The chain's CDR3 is CASSEWGPSNQPQHF.

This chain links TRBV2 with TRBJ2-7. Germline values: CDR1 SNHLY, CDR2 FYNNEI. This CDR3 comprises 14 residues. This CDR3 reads CASSETRVRYEQYF.

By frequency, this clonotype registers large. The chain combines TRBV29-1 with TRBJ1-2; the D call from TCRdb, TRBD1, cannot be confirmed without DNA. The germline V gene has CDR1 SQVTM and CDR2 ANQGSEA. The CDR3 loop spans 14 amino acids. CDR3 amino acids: CSVEASGTGGPCTF.

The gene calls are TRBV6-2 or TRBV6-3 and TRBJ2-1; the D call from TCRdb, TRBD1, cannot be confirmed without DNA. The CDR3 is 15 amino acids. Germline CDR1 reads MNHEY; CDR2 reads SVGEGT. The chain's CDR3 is CASSDGTTGLDEQFF.

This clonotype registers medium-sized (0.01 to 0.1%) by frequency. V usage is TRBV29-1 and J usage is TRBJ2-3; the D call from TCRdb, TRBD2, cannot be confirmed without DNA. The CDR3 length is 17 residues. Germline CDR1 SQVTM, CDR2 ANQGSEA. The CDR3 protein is CSVEDPRSGRGTDTQYF.

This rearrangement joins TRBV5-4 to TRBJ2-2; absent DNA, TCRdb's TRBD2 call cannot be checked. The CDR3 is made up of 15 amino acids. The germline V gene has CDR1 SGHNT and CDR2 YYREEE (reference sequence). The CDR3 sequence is CASRAEGVDTGELFF. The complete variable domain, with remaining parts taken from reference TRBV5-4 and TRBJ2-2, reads ETGVTQSPTHLIKTRGQQVTLRCSSQSGHNTVSWYQQALGQGPQFIFQYYREEENGRGNFPPRFSGLQFPNYSSELNVNALELDDSALYLCASRAEGVDTGELFFGEGSRLTVL.

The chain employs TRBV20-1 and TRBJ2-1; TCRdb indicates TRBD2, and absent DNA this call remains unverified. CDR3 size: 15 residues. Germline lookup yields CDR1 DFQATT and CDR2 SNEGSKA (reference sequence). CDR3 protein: CSAPTSGSAGNEQFF.